This T cell receptor (beta chain) was found in a study of blood T cell repertoires in COVID-19. Seattle participants joined during active infection and were tracked over time. The germline V gene encodes CDR1 SNHLY and CDR2 FYNNEI. Trimming shortened V by 4 bases and J by 1 base, and 7 bases separated the two germline ends. The CDR3 totals 13 residues. Assay used: immunoSEQ multiplex PCR; TCRdb lists only in-frame clones, some missing. The data contain some 99,000 clones, approximately 90% of them singletons. This chain joins TRBV2 and TRBJ1-1; D possibly corresponds to TRBD1 (5 bases). The TCR comes from a human donor with COVID-19, enrolled during active disease. The donor label of this sample is uncertain. The source material was peripheral blood. In DNA form, the CDR3 reads TGTGCCAGCAGTGGGACAAGGAACACTGAAGCTTTCTTT. Its translation: CASSGTRNTEAFF.